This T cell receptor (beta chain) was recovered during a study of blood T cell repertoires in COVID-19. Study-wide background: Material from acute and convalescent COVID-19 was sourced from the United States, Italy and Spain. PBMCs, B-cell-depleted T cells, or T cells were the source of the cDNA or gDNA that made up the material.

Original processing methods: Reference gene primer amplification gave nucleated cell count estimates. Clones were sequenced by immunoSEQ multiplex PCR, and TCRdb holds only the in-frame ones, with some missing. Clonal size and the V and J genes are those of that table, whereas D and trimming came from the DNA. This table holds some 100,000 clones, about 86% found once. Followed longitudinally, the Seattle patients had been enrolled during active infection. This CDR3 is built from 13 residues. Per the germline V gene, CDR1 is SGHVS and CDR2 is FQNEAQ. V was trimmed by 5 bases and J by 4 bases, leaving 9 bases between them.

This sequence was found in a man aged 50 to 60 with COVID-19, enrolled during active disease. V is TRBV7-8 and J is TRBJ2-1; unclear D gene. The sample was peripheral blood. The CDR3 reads CASSPYSYNEQFF. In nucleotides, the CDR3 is TGTGCCAGCAGCCCTTACAGTTACAATGAGCAGTTCTTC.